These 32 T cell receptor beta chains were sequenced from one sample in a study of blood T cell repertoires in COVID-19. Sequencing used immunoSEQ multiplex PCR; TCRdb keeps in-frame clones, though not all of them. This table holds about 220,000 clones, around 87% found once. Material for sequencing was peripheral blood. The receptors were sampled from a woman between 45 and 60 years old with COVID-19, enrolled during active disease.

CDR3 sequence (DNA): TGCAGCGTTCGCCGGAGCACAGATACGCAGTATTTT. Translating gives CSVRRSTDTQYF. The rearrangement uses TRBV29-1 and TRBJ2-3; D uncertain. Germline assignment: CDR1 SQVTM and CDR2 ANQGSEA. V dropped 5 bases and J dropped 0 bases, with 6 bases sitting between them. The CDR3 is made up of 12 amino acids.

This sequence joins TRBV4-2 and TRBJ2-3; 11 nucleotides align to TRBD2. The V gene end was trimmed by 0 bases and the J gene end by 7 bases; junction bases not matched to a gene: 12. CDR3 size: 18 residues. Germline V gives CDR1 LGHNA, CDR2 YNFKEQ. The CDR3, as DNA: TGTGCCAGCAGCCAAGAACTGGGTGCTAGCGGGGGGAGGAATACGCAGTATTTT. Protein sequence: CASSQELGASGGRNTQYF.

This chain uses TRBV5-4 with TRBJ1-4; a weak D match, TRBD1 (5 bases). The length of the CDR3 is 15 residues. V was pared by 3 bases and J by 8 bases, with 17 bases between. Germline lookup yields CDR1 SGHNT and CDR2 YYREEE (reference sequence). CDR3 in DNA: TGTGCCAGCAGCTCGGATCCAGGGCCTTCCGAAAAACTGTTTTTT. Translation: CASSSDPGPSEKLFF.

This chain links TRBV5-1 with TRBJ1-4; 8 nucleotides agree with TRBD1. CDR1 and CDR2 from the germline V gene are SGHRS and YFSETQ. Losses at the gene ends were 0 bases for V and 6 bases for J; bases not matched to a gene: 4. This CDR3 has 15 amino acids. CDR3 loop: CASSLAPGGYEKLFF. The CDR3 bases are TGCGCCAGCAGCTTGGCCCCAGGGGGCTATGAAAAACTGTTTTTT.

The chain combines TRBV20-1 with TRBJ2-7; 9 bases match TRBD1. The germline V gene has CDR1 DFQATT and CDR2 SNEGSKA (reference sequence). CDR3 size: 16 residues. V lost 3 bases, J lost 0 bases, and 9 bases stayed unmatched. The CDR3 sequence: CSASPLKTGGSYEQYF. The CDR3 DNA reads TGCAGTGCTAGTCCACTCAAGACAGGGGGCTCCTACGAGCAGTACTTC.

The chain is built from TRBV2 and TRBJ1-5, with a possible D match to TRBD1 (5 bases). V lost 4 bases, J lost 5 bases, and 9 bases lay in between. The CDR3 extends over 13 amino acids. Germline V gene data show CDR1 as SNHLY and CDR2 as FYNNEI. CDR3 bases: TGTGCCAGCAGTGTCAGGGTCCATCAGCCCCAGCATTTT. Encoded protein: CASSVRVHQPQHF.

The chain recombines TRBV28 with TRBJ1-1; 7 bases fit TRBD1. V was pared by 5 bases and J by 3 bases, with 12 bases of the junction left unmatched. The CDR3 is 16 residues long. Germline assignment: CDR1 MDHEN and CDR2 SYDVKM. The CDR3 sequence: CASSLNDRARDTEAFF. Here the CDR3 DNA reads TGTGCCAGCAGTCTTAACGACAGGGCCCGAGACACTGAAGCTTTCTTT.

CDR3 DNA: TGTGCCAGCAGCCGCCTGTGGAGGAACACTGAAGCTTTCTTT. This codes for CASSRLWRNTEAFF. This chain joins TRBV3-1 (or the pseudogene TRBV3-2) and TRBJ1-1, with D unresolved. From germline, CDR1 is LGHDT and CDR2 YNNKEL (reference sequence). V lost 4 bases, J lost 1 base, and 10 bases lay in between. The CDR3 has 14 residues.

CDR3: CASRPGTSGGGTQYF. The DNA of the CDR3 is TGTGCCAGCAGGCCAGGGACTAGCGGGGGTGGGACCCAGTACTTC. This rearrangement joins TRBV7-8 to TRBJ2-5, with 14 nucleotides matching TRBD2. CDR3 length equals 15 residues. Germline trimming cut 6 bases from V and 7 bases from J; bases unmatched to any gene: 7. The germline V gene has CDR1 SGHVS and CDR2 FQNEAQ. Full variable domain (remainder filled in from reference TRBV7-8 and TRBJ2-5): GAGVSQSPRYKVAKRGQDVALRCDPISGHVSLFWYQQALGQGPEFLTYFQNEAQLDKSGLPSDRFFAERPEGSVSTLKIQRTQQEDSAVYLCASRPGTSGGGTQYFGPGTRLLVL.

The DNA of the CDR3 is TGTGCCAGCAGCTTAGCCGTACAGGCGAACACTGAAGCTTTCTTT. Translated: CASSLAVQANTEAFF. The chain links TRBV11-2 to TRBJ1-1; the D gene is possibly TRBD1 (5 bases). This CDR3 has 15 amino acids. The V gene's germline CDR1 is SGHAT and CDR2 FQNNGV. The V and J ends lost 1 base and 1 base respectively, with 10 bases between them.

The chain combines TRBV9 with TRBJ2-7; tentative D call: TRBD2 (5 bases). The CDR3 contains 14 residues. The germline CDR1 and CDR2 sequences are SGDLS and YYNGEE. Trimming took off 0 bases at V and 3 bases at J, with 10 bases between the two ends. CDR3 DNA sequence: TGTGCCAGCAGCGTAGCCGGGGAGAACTACGAGCAGTACTTC. Amino acids: CASSVAGENYEQYF.

The chain couples TRBV6-2 or TRBV6-3 to TRBJ2-3, with D tentatively TRBD1 (5 bases). The CDR3 is made up of 14 amino acids. From germline, CDR1 is MNHEY and CDR2 SVGEGT. V lost 2 bases to trimming and J lost 7 bases, with 13 bases between them. CDR3 nucleotide sequence: TGTGCCAGCAGTTACAGGGGCGGAGTCAATACGCAGTATTTT. This codes for CASSYRGGVNTQYF.

The chain couples TRBV6-2 or TRBV6-3 to TRBJ1-5; D is unresolved. CDR3 size: 15 residues. The V end lost 0 bases, the J end lost 2 bases, and 8 bases lay between the germline ends. CDR1 is MNHEY and CDR2 is SVGEGT in the germline V gene. The CDR3 sequence is CASSYSIAGNQPQHF. CDR3 coding DNA: TGTGCCAGCAGTTACTCTATCGCAGGCAATCAGCCCCAGCATTTT.

This clone was detected a few times. The chain joins TRBV4-1 to TRBJ1-6; 7 positions match TRBD1. V shed 3 bases, J shed 2 bases, and the junction held 7 bases outside the gene matches. Germline V gene sequence: CDR1 MGHRA, CDR2 YSYEKL. There are 17 residues in the CDR3. The CDR3 here is CASSHPTGKAYNSPLHF. CDR3 DNA: TGCGCCAGCAGCCACCCGACAGGGAAGGCCTATAATTCACCCCTCCACTTT.

The rearrangement links TRBV19 to TRBJ1-3, with a possible D match to TRBD1 (6 bases). With 2 bases removed from V and 1 base from J, the gap between germline ends came to 6 bases. CDR1 is LNHDA and CDR2 is SQIVND in the germline V gene (reference sequence). The CDR3 has 14 residues. The CDR3 DNA follows: TGTGCCAGTAGTATAACAGGGTCTGGAAACACCATATATTTT. Translating it yields CASSITGSGNTIYF.

The chain combines TRBV29-1 with TRBJ2-3; D remains ambiguous. V lost 6 bases and J 10 bases, leaving 5 bases between the germline ends. The CDR3 loop spans 8 amino acids. CDR1 SQVTM and CDR2 ANQGSEA come from the germline V gene. DNA for the CDR3: TGCAGCGTACAGCCGCAGTATTTT. This sequence encodes CSVQPQYF.

The CDR3 bases are TGTGCCAGCAGTTTATGGGGTGAGGGCACTGAAGCTTTCTTT. This codes for CASSLWGEGTEAFF. This chain connects TRBV27 to TRBJ1-1; D is unresolved. Germline values: CDR1 MNHEY, CDR2 SMNVEV (reference sequence). V was pared by 1 base and J by 4 bases, with 10 bases between. The CDR3 totals 14 residues.

The CDR3 bases are TGTGCCAGCAGCCAACCTACCCCCGGGACTAGCGGGGGGGGGACCCAGTACTTC. This sequence encodes CASSQPTPGTSGGGTQYF. This chain links TRBV3-1 (or the pseudogene TRBV3-2) with TRBJ2-5, with 16 nucleotides matching TRBD2. The V and J ends lost 2 bases and 7 bases, in that order; junction bases with no gene match: 10. The CDR3 is made up of 18 amino acids. Germline lookup yields CDR1 LGHDT and CDR2 YNNKEL (reference sequence).

The sample holds one count of this clone. The chain is built from TRBV11-2 and TRBJ2-3, with D maybe TRBD2 (5 bases). The germline CDR1 and CDR2 sequences are SGHAT and FQNNGV. This CDR3 comprises 14 residues. Trimming took off 5 bases at V and 0 bases at J, with 9 bases between the two ends. CDR3 residues: CASSRTSSTDTQYF. CDR3 DNA: TGTGCCAGCAGCCGGACTTCTAGCACAGATACGCAGTATTTT.

The CDR3 nucleotides are TGTGCCATCAGTGAGGAAAGGACTAGCGCCACAGATACGCAGTATTTT. Its translation is CAISEERTSATDTQYF. This rearrangement joins TRBV10-3 to TRBJ2-3, with 9 nucleotides matching TRBD2. The junction had 5 bases not matched to a gene; V was cut back by 2 bases and J by 2 bases. From germline, CDR1 is ENHRY and CDR2 SYGVKD. The CDR3 spans 16 residues.

This clone was recorded once. The chain is built from TRBV27 and TRBJ2-5; 9 bases agree with TRBD2. The CDR3 has 15 residues. The germline V gene has CDR1 MNHEY and CDR2 SMNVEV (reference sequence). V shed 7 bases, J shed 2 bases, and the junction held 8 bases outside the gene matches. The CDR3 loop reads CASTPFAGGQETQYF. The CDR3 bases are TGTGCCAGCACCCCTTTTGCGGGGGGGCAAGAGACCCAGTACTTC.

Written as DNA, the CDR3 is TGTGCCAGCAGTTTGGAGCACCGCACAGATACGCAGTATTTT. Encoded protein: CASSLEHRTDTQYF. The chain joins TRBV27 to TRBJ2-3; D unclear. This CDR3 region has 14 residues. Trimming shortened V by 3 bases and J by 1 base, and 8 bases separated the two germline ends. The germline CDR1 and CDR2 sequences are MNHEY and SMNVEV (reference sequence).

This chain joins TRBV12-5 and TRBJ2-7, with 8 positions matching TRBD2. The V and J ends lost 2 bases and 1 base, in that order; junction bases with no gene match: 1. The CDR3 loop spans 14 amino acids. Germline-derived CDR1 and CDR2 are LGHNT and FRNRAP. CDR3 sequence: CASGLSGGSYEQYF. The CDR3 DNA reads as TGTGCTAGTGGTTTGAGCGGGGGATCCTACGAGCAGTACTTC.

The chain joins TRBV15 to TRBJ2-7, with D perhaps TRBD1 (5 bases). The ends were cut back, 5 bases at V and 2 bases at J, with 13 bases in the middle. Per germline, CDR1 LNHNV and CDR2 YYDKDF (reference sequence). CDR3 length equals 14 residues. In nucleotides, the CDR3 is TGTGCCACCAGCTTAGGGCAGGGCCCCTACGAGCAGTACTTC. This translates into CATSLGQGPYEQYF.

The rearrangement links TRBV5-1 to TRBJ1-1; TRBD1 matches at 12 bases. In germline, CDR1 is SGHRS, CDR2 YFSETQ. The CDR3 has 15 amino acids. In DNA form, the CDR3 reads TGCGTCACGGCCGAGGGACAGGGGGCGAGGACTGAAGCTTTCTTT. Its translation is CVTAEGQGARTEAFF. The full variable domain, rest sourced from reference TRBV5-1 and TRBJ1-1, is KAGVTQTPRYLIKTRGQQVTLSCSPISGHRSVSWYQQTPGQGLQFLFEYFSETQRNKGNFPGRFSGRQFSNSRSEMNVSTLELGDSALYLCVTAEGQGARTEAFFGQGTRLTVV.

This clone turned up a few times. The chain carries TRBV5-6 and TRBJ2-2, with 8 bases identical to TRBD1. V was pared by 4 bases and J by 1 base, with 12 bases of the junction left unmatched. Per germline, CDR1 SGHDT and CDR2 YYEEEE. The CDR3 consists of 18 residues. CDR3: CASSPEYRGQGNTGELFF. The CDR3 DNA reads as TGTGCCAGCAGCCCCGAATACCGAGGACAGGGGAACACCGGGGAGCTGTTTTTT.

This chain joins TRBV11-2 and TRBJ1-1; D possibly corresponds to TRBD1 (5 bases). Germline CDR1 is SGHAT and CDR2 is FQNNGV. Trimming left V 6 bases short and J 3 bases short, with 11 bases between. The CDR3 loop spans 13 amino acids. Here the CDR3 reads CASREWGDTEAFF. Here the CDR3 DNA reads TGTGCCAGCAGGGAGTGGGGGGACACTGAAGCTTTCTTT.

The V and J genes are TRBV10-3 and TRBJ2-7; D might be TRBD2 (5 bases). Between the trimmed V and J ends, which lost 9 bases and 0 bases, there was a span of 15 bases. CDR3 length: 14 amino acids. The germline gives CDR1 ENHRY, CDR2 SYGVKD. The CDR3 DNA sequence: TGTGCCATAGATTCCGGGGTTAGCTCCTACGAGCAGTACGTC. Its protein product is CAIDSGVSSYEQYV.

This chain connects TRBV19 to TRBJ1-4; perhaps TRBD1 as D (6 bases). The germline CDR1 and CDR2 sequences are LNHDA and SQIVND (reference sequence). Trimming took 6 bases from V and 7 from J, leaving 12 bases between them. There are 13 residues in the CDR3. CDR3 nucleotide sequence: TGTGCCAGTAGCAACAGGGTAACTGAAAAACTGTTTTTT. Protein: CASSNRVTEKLFF.

The chain has TRBV2 and TRBJ2-7, with TRBD1 as a possible D gene (6 bases). Germline values: CDR1 SNHLY, CDR2 FYNNEI. The V gene lost 5 bases and the J gene lost 4 bases, with 9 bases spanning the gap. The CDR3 covers 12 residues. In DNA form, the CDR3 reads TGTGCCAGCAGTTCAGGGGCATACGAGCAGTACGTC. It translates to CASSSGAYEQYV.

The rearrangement links TRBV11-2 to TRBJ2-1, with D perhaps matching TRBD2 (5 bases). This CDR3 region has 17 residues. Germline V gene sequence: CDR1 SGHAT, CDR2 FQNNGV. The ends were cut back, 4 bases at V and 0 bases at J, with 16 bases in the middle. The CDR3 DNA reads TGTGCCAGCAGCTCTACACTAGGGCAAGGCTCCTACAATGAGCAGTTCTTC. Protein: CASSSTLGQGSYNEQFF.

This sequence joins TRBV19 and TRBJ1-6; no definite D call. This CDR3 is 14 amino acids long. V lost 3 bases, J lost 1 base, and 4 bases lay in between. The germline V gene encodes CDR1 LNHDA and CDR2 SQIVND (reference sequence). In nucleotides, the CDR3 is TGTGCCAGTAGTATCCAGTCCTATAATTCACCCCTCCACTTT. Amino acids: CASSIQSYNSPLHF.